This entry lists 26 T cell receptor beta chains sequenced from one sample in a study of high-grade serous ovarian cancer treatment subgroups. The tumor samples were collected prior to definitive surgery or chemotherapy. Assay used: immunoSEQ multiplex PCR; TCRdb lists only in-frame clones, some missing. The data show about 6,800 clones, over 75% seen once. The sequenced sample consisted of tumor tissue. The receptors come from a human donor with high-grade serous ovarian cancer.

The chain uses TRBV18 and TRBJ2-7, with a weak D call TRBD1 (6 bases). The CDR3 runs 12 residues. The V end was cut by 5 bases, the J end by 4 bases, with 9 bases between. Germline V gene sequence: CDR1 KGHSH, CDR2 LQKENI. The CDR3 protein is CASSTTGYEQYF. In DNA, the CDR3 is TGTGCCAGCTCAACCACAGGGTACGAGCAGTACTTC.

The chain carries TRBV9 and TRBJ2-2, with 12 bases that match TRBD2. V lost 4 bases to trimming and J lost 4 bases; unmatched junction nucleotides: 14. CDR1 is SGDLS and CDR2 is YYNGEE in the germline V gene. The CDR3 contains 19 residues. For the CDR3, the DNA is TGTGCCAGCAGCCCCGTCGGGCTAGCGGGGGGGCAAAGCACCGGGGAGCTGTTTTTT. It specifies CASSPVGLAGGQSTGELFF.

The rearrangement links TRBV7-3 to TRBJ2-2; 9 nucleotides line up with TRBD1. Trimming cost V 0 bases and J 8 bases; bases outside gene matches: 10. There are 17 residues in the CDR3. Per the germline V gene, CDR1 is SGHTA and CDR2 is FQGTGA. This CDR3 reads CASSLTQGTGLSGELFF. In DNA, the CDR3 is TGTGCCAGCAGCTTAACGCAAGGGACAGGGTTGTCTGGGGAGCTGTTTTTT.

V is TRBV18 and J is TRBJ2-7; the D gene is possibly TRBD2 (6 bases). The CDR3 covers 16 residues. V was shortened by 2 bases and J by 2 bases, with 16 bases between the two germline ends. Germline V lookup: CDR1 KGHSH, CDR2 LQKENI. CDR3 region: CASSPMSGGATYEQYF. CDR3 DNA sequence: TGTGCCAGCTCACCAATGTCCGGCGGGGCGACCTACGAGCAGTACTTC.

CDR3 amino acids: CASSLRQGGTYEQYF. DNA of the CDR3: TGTGCCAGCAGCTTAAGACAGGGTGGGACCTACGAGCAGTACTTC. The chain is built from TRBV13 and TRBJ2-7; TRBD1 matches 7 bases. Germline V CDR1 and CDR2: PRHDT, FYEKMQ (reference sequence). V was pared by 2 bases and J by 2 bases, with 6 bases of the junction left unmatched. This CDR3 region has 15 residues.

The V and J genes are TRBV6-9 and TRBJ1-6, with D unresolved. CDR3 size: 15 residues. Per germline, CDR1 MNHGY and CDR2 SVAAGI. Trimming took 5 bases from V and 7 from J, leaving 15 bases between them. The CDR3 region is CASSEVTVPNSPLHF. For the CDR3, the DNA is TGTGCCAGCAGTGAAGTTACAGTTCCCAATTCACCCCTCCACTTT.

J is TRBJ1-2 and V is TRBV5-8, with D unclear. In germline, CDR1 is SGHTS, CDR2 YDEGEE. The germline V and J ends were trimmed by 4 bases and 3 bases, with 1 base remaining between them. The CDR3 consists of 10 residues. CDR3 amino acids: CASSDYGYTF. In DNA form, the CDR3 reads TGTGCCAGCAGCGACTATGGCTACACCTTC.

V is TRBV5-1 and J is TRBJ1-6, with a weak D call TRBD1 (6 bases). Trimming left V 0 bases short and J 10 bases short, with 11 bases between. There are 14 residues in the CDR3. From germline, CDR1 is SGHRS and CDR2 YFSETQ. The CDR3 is CASSLDREESPLHF. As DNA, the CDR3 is TGCGCCAGCAGCTTGGACAGGGAAGAATCACCCCTCCACTTT.

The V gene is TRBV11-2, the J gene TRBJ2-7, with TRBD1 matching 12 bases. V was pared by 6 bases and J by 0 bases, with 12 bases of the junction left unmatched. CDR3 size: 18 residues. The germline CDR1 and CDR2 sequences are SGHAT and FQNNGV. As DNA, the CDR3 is TGTGCCAGCAGTCACTGGGACAGGGGGCTAATCAGCTCCTACGAGCAGTACTTC. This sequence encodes CASSHWDRGLISSYEQYF. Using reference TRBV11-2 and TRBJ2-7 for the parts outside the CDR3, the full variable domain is EAGVAQSPRYKIIEKRQSVAFWCNPISGHATLYWYQQILGQGPKLLIQFQNNGVVDDSQLPKDRFSAERLKGVDSTLKIQPAKLEDSAVYLCASSHWDRGLISSYEQYFGPGTRLTVT.

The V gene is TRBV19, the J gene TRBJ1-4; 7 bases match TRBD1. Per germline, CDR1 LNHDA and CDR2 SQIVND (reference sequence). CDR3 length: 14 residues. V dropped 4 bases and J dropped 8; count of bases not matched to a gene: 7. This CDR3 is CASSTTGSREKLFF. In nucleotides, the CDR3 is TGTGCCAGTAGTACGACAGGGTCGCGGGAAAAACTGTTTTTT.

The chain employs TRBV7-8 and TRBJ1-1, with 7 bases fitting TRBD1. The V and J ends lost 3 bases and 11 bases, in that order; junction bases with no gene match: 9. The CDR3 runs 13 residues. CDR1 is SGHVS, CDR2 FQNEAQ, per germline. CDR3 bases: TGTGCCAGCAGCTTTAGCCACAGGGGAGAGGCTTTCTTT. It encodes CASSFSHRGEAFF.

CDR3 in DNA: TGTGCCAGTAGTGGGACAGGGGCGAGGGCCATTCAGTACTTC. Encoded protein: CASSGTGARAIQYF. The genes are TRBV19 and TRBJ2-4; 10 nucleotides agree with TRBD1. J lost 9 bases, V lost 5 bases, and 7 bases had no gene match. The CDR3 is made up of 14 amino acids. Per the germline V gene, CDR1 is LNHDA and CDR2 is SQIVND (reference sequence).

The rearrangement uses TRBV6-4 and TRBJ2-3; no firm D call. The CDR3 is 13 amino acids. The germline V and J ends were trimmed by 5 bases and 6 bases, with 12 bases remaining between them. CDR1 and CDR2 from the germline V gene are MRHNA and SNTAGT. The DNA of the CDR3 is TGTGCCAGCAGTCCTTCCCAAGGGGATACGCAGTATTTT. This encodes CASSPSQGDTQYF.

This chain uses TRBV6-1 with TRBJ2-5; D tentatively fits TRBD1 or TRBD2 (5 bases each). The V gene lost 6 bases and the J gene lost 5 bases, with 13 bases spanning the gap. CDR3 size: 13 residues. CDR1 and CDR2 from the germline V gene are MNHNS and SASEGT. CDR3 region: CASRPSGAETQYF. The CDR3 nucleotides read TGTGCCAGCAGACCTTCCGGGGCGGAGACCCAGTACTTC.

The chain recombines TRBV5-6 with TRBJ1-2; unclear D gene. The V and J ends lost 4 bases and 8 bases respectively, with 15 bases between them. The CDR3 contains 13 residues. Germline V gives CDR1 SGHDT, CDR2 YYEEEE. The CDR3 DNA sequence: TGTGCCAGCAGCCGAAGACCAGATGGAGGCTACACCTTC. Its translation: CASSRRPDGGYTF.

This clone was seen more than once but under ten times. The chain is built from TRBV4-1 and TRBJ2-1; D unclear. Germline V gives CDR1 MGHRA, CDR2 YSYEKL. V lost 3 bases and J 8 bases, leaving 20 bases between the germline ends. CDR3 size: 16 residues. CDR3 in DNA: TGCGCCAGCAGCCACCGCACGGACCCATCTAACGATGAGCAGTTCTTC. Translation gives CASSHRTDPSNDEQFF.

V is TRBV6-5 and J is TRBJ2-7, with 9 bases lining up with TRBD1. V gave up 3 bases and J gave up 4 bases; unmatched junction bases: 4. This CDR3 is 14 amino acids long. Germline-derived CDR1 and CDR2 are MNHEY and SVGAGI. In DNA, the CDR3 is TGTGCCAGCAGTTATGACAGGGGGATGTACGAGCAGTACTTC. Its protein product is CASSYDRGMYEQYF.

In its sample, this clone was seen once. CDR3 sequence reads: CASTLGASFGLNTEAFF. CDR3 sequence (DNA): TGTGCCAGCACCTTAGGGGCCTCTTTCGGATTGAACACTGAAGCTTTCTTT. The chain recombines TRBV27 with TRBJ1-1, with a possible D match to TRBD1 (5 bases). The V and J ends lost 7 bases and 0 bases respectively, with 21 bases between them. This CDR3 is built from 17 residues. The germline V gene encodes CDR1 MNHEY and CDR2 SMNVEV (reference sequence).

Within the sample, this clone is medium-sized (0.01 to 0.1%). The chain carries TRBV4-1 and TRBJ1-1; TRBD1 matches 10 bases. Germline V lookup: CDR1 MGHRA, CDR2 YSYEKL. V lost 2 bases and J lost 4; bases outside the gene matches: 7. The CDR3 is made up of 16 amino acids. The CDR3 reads CASSQPGQGSTTEAFF. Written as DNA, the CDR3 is TGCGCCAGCAGCCAACCGGGACAGGGGTCGACCACTGAAGCTTTCTTT.

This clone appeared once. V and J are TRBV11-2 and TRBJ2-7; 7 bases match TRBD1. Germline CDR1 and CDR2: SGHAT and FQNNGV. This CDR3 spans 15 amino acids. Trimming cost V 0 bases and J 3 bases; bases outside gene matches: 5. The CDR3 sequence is CASSLDRQGFYEQYF. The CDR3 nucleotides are TGTGCCAGCAGCTTAGATCGACAGGGTTTCTACGAGCAGTACTTC.

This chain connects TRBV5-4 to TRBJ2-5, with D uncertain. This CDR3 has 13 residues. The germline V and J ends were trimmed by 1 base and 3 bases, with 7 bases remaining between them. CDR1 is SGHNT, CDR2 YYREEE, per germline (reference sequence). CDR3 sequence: CASSLNRKETQYF. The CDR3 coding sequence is TGTGCCAGCAGCTTGAACAGAAAAGAGACCCAGTACTTC.

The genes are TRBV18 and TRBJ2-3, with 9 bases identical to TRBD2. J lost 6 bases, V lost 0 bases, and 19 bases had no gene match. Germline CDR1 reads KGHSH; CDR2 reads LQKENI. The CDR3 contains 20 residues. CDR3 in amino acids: CASSPPYGGGGPSHVDTQYF. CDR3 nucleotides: TGTGCCAGCTCACCACCGTATGGCGGGGGGGGCCCTTCGCACGTTGATACGCAGTATTTT. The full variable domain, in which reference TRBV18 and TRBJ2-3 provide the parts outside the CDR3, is NAGVMQNPRHLVRRRGQEARLRCSPMKGHSHVYWYRQLPEEGLKFMVYLQKENIIDESGMPKERFSAEFPKEGPSILRIQQVVRGDSAAYFCASSPPYGGGGPSHVDTQYFGPGTRLTVL.

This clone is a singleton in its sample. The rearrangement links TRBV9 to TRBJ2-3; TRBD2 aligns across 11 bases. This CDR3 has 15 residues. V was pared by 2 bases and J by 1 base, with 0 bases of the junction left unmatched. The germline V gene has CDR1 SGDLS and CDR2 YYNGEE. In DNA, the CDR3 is TGTGCCAGCAGCGTGGGACTAGCGGGCACAGATACGCAGTATTTT. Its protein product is CASSVGLAGTDTQYF. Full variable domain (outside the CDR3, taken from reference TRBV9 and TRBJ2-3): DSGVTQTPKHLITATGQRVTLRCSPRSGDLSVYWYQQSLDQGLQFLIQYYNGEERAKGNILERFSAQQFPDLHSELNLSSLELGDSALYFCASSVGLAGTDTQYFGPGTRLTVL.

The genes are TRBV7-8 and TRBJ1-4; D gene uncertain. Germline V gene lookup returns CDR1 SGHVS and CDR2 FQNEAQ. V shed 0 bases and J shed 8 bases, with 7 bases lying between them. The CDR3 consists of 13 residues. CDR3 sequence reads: CASSLAFAEKLFF. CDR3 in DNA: TGTGCCAGCAGCTTAGCATTTGCCGAAAAACTGTTTTTT.

The CDR3 protein is CASRDGTGGDQPQHF. In DNA form, the CDR3 reads TGTGCCAGCAGAGATGGGACAGGGGGCGATCAGCCCCAGCATTTT. The chain links TRBV2 to TRBJ1-5; 12 bases agree with TRBD1. After removal of 6 bases from V and 5 bases from J, the junction contained 5 bases not matched to a gene. CDR1 is SNHLY, CDR2 FYNNEI, per germline. The CDR3 covers 15 residues.

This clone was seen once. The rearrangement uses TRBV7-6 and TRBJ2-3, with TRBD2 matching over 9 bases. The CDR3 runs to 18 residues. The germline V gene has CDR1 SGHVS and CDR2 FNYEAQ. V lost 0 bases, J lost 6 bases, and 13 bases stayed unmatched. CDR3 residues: CASSLAPGSSGVTDTQYF. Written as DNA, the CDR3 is TGTGCCAGCAGCTTAGCCCCAGGATCTAGCGGGGTCACGGATACGCAGTATTTT.